The source of this TCR beta chain is a study of PD-L1 blockade in urothelial cancer. Study in general: The study started patients on atezolizumab around 2014, giving 1,200 mg intravenously every 3 weeks. Analyses were performed on blood at 3 weeks after treatment start (the second dose) and at 6 weeks. Patients' histories included 0 to 3 prior chemotherapy regimens. Study-wide results and limits: Tumor-associated TCR clones expanded more in blood at 3 weeks in patients with durable benefit.

Clones were read by immunoSEQ multiplex PCR, and TCRdb kept only the in-frame ones, dropping some. The sample records roughly 77,000 clones, roughly 84% being singletons. Time point denoted: pretreatment peripheral blood. This clone was detected only once. No antigen is known for it. The specimen comprised PBMCs, sampled around atezolizumab (anti-PD-L1) treatment. The sequence was obtained from a woman aged 70-85 years with urothelial cancer.

CDR3 sequence reads: CASSATGSEETQYF. CDR3 DNA sequence: TGCGCCAGCAGCGCCACAGGGAGCGAAGAGACCCAGTACTTC. This chain connects TRBV4-1 to TRBJ2-5, with a possible D match to TRBD1 (6 bases). Looked up from germline, CDR1 is MGHRA and CDR2 is YSYEKL. CDR3 size: 14 residues. V was clipped by 5 bases and J by 3 bases, with 13 bases between them.